This T cell receptor beta chain was profiled in a study of T cells in localized non-small cell lung cancer. Overall study findings and caveats: Adjacent uninvolved lung had the highest clonality, suggesting focused antigen responses. Elevated circulating T cell density in blood was associated with longer overall survival. There were a median roughly 62 of the top 100 tumor clones appearing in adjacent lung.

Method: immunoSEQ multiplex PCR; TCRdb's copy keeps in-frame clones and lacks some. Of roughly 24,000 clones detected, around 85% appear once; the ten largest clones hold approximately 10%. V dropped 5 bases and J dropped 0; count of bases not matched to a gene: 4. This CDR3 region has 15 residues. The germline gives CDR1 SGHTA, CDR2 FQGNSA. With respect to this clone: The antigen is undetermined.

Sequencing was performed on peripheral blood, taken before any cancer treatment. The source of this sequence is a man between 35 and 75 years old with stage III squamous cell lung carcinoma. The chain has TRBV7-2 and TRBJ2-1, with 7 positions matching TRBD2. CDR3 sequence (DNA): TGTGCCAGCAGCATAAGCGGGGTCTCCTACAATGAGCAGTTCTTC. Its protein product is CASSISGVSYNEQFF.